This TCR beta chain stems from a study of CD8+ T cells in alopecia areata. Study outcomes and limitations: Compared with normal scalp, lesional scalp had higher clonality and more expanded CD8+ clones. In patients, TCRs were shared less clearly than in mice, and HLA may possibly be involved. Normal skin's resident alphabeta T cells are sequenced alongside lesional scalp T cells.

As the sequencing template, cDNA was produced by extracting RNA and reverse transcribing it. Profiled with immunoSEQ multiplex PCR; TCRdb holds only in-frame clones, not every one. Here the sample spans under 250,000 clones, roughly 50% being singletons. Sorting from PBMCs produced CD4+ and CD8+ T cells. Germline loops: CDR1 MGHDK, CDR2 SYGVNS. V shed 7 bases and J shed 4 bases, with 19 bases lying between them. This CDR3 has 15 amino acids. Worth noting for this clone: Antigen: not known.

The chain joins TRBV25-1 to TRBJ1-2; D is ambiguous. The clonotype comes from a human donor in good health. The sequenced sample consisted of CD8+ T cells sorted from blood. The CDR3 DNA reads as TGTGCCAGCACCTCCTCCGAAGGCTTTGGCTATGGCTACACCTTC. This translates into CASTSSEGFGYGYTF.